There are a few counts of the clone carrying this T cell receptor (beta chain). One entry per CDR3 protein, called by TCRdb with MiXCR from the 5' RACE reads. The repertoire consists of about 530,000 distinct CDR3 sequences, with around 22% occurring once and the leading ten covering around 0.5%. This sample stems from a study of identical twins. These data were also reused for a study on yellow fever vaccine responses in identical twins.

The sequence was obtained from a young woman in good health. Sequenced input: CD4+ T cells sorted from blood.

The CDR3 nucleotides read TGCGCCAGCAGAACGGCGGGAAGTGCCTACAATGAGCAGTTCTTC. As protein: CASRTAGSAYNEQFF. The V call is TRBV5-1, the J call TRBJ2-1, with D perhaps matching TRBD2 (6 bases). CDR3 length: 15 residues. V dropped 5 bases and J dropped 2 bases, with 14 bases sitting between them. Germline CDR1 SGHRS, CDR2 YFSETQ. Together with reference TRBV5-1 and TRBJ2-1, the CDR3 gives the full variable domain: KAGVTQTPRYLIKTRGQQVTLSCSPISGHRSVSWYQQTPGQGLQFLFEYFSETQRNKGNFPGRFSGRQFSNSRSEMNVSTLELGDSALYLCASRTAGSAYNEQFFGPGTRLTVL.